Only one count was recorded for the clone carrying this T cell receptor (beta chain). Its antigen is as yet unknown. CD45RA-negative memory and CD45RA+ naive subsets were split from the CD4+ cells. Roughly 200 ng DNA, tens of thousands of T cell genomes, went into each sorted-subset replicate PCR. The assay was immunoSEQ multiplex PCR, and TCRdb's table has in-frame clones only and misses some. This table has roughly 2,300,000 clones, 92% appearing once. The data derive from a study of shared clonotypes between healthy human individuals. General study points: Relative to clonotypes present in all four donors, those not shared had lower generation probabilities. Among the subsets, naive ones generally showed larger estimated richness than memory ones.

Germline-derived CDR1 and CDR2 are SGHNT and YENEEA. CDR3 length: 16 amino acids. Trimming removed 0 bases at V and 3 bases at J, with 12 bases between. The chain recombines TRBV11-3 with TRBJ2-1; D not resolved. This receptor was taken from a man between 18 and 29 years old in good health. Some clones in this sample may be carry-over from other donors' samples. Input material: naive CD4+ T cells from PBMCs. As to subset: CD45RA+ positively selected. The CDR3 reads CASSLDIGSGYNEQFF. As DNA, the CDR3 is TGTGCCAGCAGCTTAGATATCGGGTCAGGCTACAATGAGCAGTTCTTC.